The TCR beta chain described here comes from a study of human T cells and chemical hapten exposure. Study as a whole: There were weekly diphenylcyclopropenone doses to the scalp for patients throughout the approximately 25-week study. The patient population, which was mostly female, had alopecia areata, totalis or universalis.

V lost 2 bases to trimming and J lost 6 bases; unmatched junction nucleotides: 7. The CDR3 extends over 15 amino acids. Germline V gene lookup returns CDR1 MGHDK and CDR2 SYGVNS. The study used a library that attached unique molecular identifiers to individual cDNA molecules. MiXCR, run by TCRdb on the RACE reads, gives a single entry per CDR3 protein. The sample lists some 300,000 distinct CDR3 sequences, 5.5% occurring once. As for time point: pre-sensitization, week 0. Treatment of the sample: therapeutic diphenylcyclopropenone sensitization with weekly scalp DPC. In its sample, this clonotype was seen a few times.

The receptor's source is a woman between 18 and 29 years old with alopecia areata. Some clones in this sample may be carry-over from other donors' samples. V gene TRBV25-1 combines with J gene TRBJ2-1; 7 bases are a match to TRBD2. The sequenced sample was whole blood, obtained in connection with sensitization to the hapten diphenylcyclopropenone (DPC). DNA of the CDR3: TGTGCCAGCAGTGAACCTGGCGCGGGGGTCAATGAGCAGTTCTTC. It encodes CASSEPGAGVNEQFF. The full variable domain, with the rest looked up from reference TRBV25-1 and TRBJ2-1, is EADIYQTPRYLVIGTGKKITLECSQTMGHDKMYWYQQDPGMELHLIHYSYGVNSTEKGDLSSESTVSRIRTEHFPLTLESARPSHTSQYLCASSEPGAGVNEQFFGPGTRLTVL.